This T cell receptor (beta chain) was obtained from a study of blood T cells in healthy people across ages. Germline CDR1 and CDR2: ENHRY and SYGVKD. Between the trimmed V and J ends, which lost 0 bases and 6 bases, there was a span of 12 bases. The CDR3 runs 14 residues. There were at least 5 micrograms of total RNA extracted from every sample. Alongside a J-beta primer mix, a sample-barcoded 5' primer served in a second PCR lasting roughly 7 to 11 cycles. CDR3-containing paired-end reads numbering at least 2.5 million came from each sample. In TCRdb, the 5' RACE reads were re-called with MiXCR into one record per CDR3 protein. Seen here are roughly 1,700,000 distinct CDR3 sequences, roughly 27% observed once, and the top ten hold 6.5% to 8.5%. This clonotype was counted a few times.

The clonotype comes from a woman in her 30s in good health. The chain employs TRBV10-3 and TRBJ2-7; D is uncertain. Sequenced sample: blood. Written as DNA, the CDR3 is TGTGCCATCAGTGAGTCTACTTGGGCCGGCGAGCAGTACTTC. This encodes CAISESTWAGEQYF.